This is a list of T cell receptor beta chains from one sample in a study of blood T cell repertoires in COVID-19. Sequencing used immunoSEQ multiplex PCR; TCRdb keeps in-frame clones, though not all of them. The table includes tens of thousands of clones, approximately 81% detected once. Sequenced input: peripheral blood. These receptors were collected from a woman between 70 and 85 years old in a cohort sampled during active COVID-19. Both conserved end residues are trimmed from each CDR3.

>TRBV19|TRBJ2-2
ASSIWGDTGELF
>TRBV4-1|TRBJ2-1
ASSQASGRGNEQF
>TRBV28|TRBJ2-5
ASSPPTGIGETQY
>TRBV2|TRBJ2-2
ASSIQRNTGELF
>TRBV28|TRBJ1-5
ASSFGTGGENQPQH
>TRBV7-2|TRBJ2-1
ASSPTSGPSSYNEQF
>TRBV5-6|TRBJ1-2
ASSRIPGQGAYT
>TRBV6-1|TRBJ2-7
ASSEPTGTRGTGGQEQY
>TRBV27|TRBJ1-2
ASSFEGVGGYT
>TRBV15|TRBJ2-7
ATSRDPFGTGV
>TRBV10-2|TRBJ2-1
ASRDGRGYNEQF
>TRBV6-1|TRBJ1-2
ASSENSHLLFT
>TRBV18|TRBJ1-5
ASSPSGGSNQPQH
>TRBV28|TRBJ1-2
ASSLLGRGQYGYT
>TRBV3-1/TRBV3-2|TRBJ2-2
ASSQVNSGISGELF
>TRBV6-6|TRBJ2-1
ASSYARGNEQF
>TRBV28|TRBJ1-5
ASSLVSSNQPQH
>TRBV10-3|TRBJ1-5
AIRDSKDHSNQPQH
>TRBV28|TRBJ2-2
ASSLAGVGTGELF
>TRBV24-1|TRBJ2-5
ATEFQETQY
>TRBV18|TRBJ2-3
ASSREGAASGSTDTQY
>TRBV29-1|TRBJ2-5
SVRTGSTSETQY
>TRBV19|TRBJ2-1
ASSPRLAGYSNEQF
>TRBV7-9|TRBJ1-2
ASSLTGDYYGYT
>TRBV28|TRBJ1-3
ASRPSTPGGNTIY
>TRBV4-1|TRBJ1-5
ASSQEYVTGYSNQPQH
>TRBV2|TRBJ1-2
ASTQGVGAGGYT
>TRBV28|TRBJ2-7
ASSFLPVQAGPTADEQY
>TRBV7-9|TRBJ2-3
ASSLEPTRRADTQY
>TRBV4-1|TRBJ2-5
ASSQAGASRETQY
>TRBV6-6|TRBJ2-1
ASTQGDRGVYNEQF
>TRBV19|TRBJ2-7
ASSIGTFASYEQY
>TRBV19|TRBJ2-5
ASSFGTGIGETQY
>TRBV5-1|TRBJ1-1
ASSFNRGMGTEAF
>TRBV29-1|TRBJ2-1
SVAGSVEQF
>TRBV7-2|TRBJ1-4
ASSLGWGQANEKLF
>TRBV5-4|TRBJ2-7
ASSSARPQQGVIYEQY
>TRBV28|TRBJ2-4
ASSYATGQGYSY
>TRBV10-3|TRBJ2-2
AISESPSANTGELF
>TRBV16|TRBJ1-5
ASSQSTSQPQH
>TRBV5-5|TRBJ2-1
ASSAGNHADEQF
>TRBV3-1/TRBV3-2|TRBJ2-2
ASSQVERRSKGELF
>TRBV2|TRBJ2-7
ASREGSSYEQY
>TRBV9|TRBJ2-3
ASSFRTGTGTDTQY
>TRBV10-3|TRBJ1-1
AITPSNRESTEAF
>TRBV5-8|TRBJ2-3
ASSSGLVLNTQY
>TRBV15|TRBJ2-1
ATSRDRDIGQVLPGFSYNEQF
>TRBV19|TRBJ2-4
ASSIRGNGKNIQY
>TRBV5-4|TRBJ2-2
ASSRADYGDGELF
>TRBV28|TRBJ1-3
ASSLSGGYRGNTIY
>TRBV11-1|TRBJ2-5
ASTPRGLEETQY
>TRBV28|TRBJ2-3
ASSPASRPDTQY
>TRBV12-3/TRBV12-4|TRBJ2-7
ASTPQGTYEQY
>TRBV11-2|TRBJ1-1
ASSFETGAHAF
>TRBV5-1|TRBJ2-7
ASSLDGQGAYEQY
>TRBV6-1|TRBJ2-3
ASSERTGVATQY
>TRBV4-3|TRBJ2-3
ASSQGGSGSRTDTQY